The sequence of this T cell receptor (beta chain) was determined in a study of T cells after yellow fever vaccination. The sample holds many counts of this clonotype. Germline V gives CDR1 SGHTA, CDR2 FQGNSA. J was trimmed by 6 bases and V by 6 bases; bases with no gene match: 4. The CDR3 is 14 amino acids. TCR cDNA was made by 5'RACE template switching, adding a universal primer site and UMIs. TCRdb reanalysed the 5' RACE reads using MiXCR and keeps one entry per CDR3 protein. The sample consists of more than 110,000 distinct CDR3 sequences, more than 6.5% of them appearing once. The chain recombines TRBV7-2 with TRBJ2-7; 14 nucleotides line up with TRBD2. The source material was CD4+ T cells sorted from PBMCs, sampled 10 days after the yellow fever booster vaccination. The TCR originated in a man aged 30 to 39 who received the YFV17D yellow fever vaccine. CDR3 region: CASSPGTSGSEQYF. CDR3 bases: TGTGCCAGCAGTCCCGGGACTAGCGGGAGCGAGCAGTACTTC.